This T cell receptor beta chain was identified in a study of T cell changes during pregnancy in multiple sclerosis. V trimming: 2 bases; J trimming: 0 bases; junction bases outside the gene matches: 5. The CDR3 has 15 residues. Germline-derived CDR1 and CDR2 are SGDLS and YYNGEE. Using immunoSEQ multiplex PCR, the repertoire was profiled, and TCRdb retains in-frame clones only, with some absent. The table has 65,000 to 85,000 clones, 92% seen once. The rearrangement links TRBV9 to TRBJ2-7; 7 bases are a match to TRBD2. Here the sequenced sample was peripheral blood, taken after pregnancy. The source of this sequence is a female donor with multiple sclerosis, enrolled in a pregnancy study. The CDR3 DNA follows: TGTGCCAGCAGCGTGGGAGCGGGAAGCTCCTACGAGCAGTACTTC. Amino acid sequence: CASSVGAGSSYEQYF.